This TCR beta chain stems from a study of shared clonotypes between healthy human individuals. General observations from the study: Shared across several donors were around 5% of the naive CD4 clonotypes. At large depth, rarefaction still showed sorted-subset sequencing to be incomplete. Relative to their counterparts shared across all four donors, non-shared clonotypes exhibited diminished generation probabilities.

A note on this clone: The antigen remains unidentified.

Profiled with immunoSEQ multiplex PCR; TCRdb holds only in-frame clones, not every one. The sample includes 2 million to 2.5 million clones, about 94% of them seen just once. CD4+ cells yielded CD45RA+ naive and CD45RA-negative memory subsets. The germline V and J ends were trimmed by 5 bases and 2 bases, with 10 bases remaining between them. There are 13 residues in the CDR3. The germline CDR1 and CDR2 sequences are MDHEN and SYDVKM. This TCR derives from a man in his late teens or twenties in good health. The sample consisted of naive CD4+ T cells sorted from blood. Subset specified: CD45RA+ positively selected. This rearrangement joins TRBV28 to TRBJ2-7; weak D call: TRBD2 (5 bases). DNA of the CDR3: TGTGCCAGCAGTCGAGGGTCAGCCTACGAGCAGTACTTC. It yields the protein CASSRGSAYEQYF.